This entry concerns a single T cell receptor (beta chain). Some clones are missing from TCRdb's copy, which holds only in-frame ones; the method was immunoSEQ multiplex PCR. Seen here are approximately 12,000 clones, 80% to 90% observed once, and the top ten hold 45% to 50%. The data are from a study of OX40 agonist ivuxolimab in advanced cancers. With 0 bases clipped from V and 6 bases from J, the junction kept 3 bases outside the gene matches. The CDR3 is 16 residues long. In germline, CDR1 is LNHNV, CDR2 YYDKDF (reference sequence). The sequence was collected from an adult with an advanced solid tumor such as melanoma, head and neck, liver or kidney cancer. The chain employs TRBV15 and TRBJ2-2; 11 bases map to TRBD2. Here the sequenced sample was CD4+ or CD8+ T cells sorted from blood, taken in a trial of the OX40 agonist ivuxolimab. Written as DNA, the CDR3 is TGTGCCACCAGCAGAGAACTAGCGGGAGTGGCCGGGGAGCTGTTTTTT. This translates into CATSRELAGVAGELFF. The entire variable domain, with the rest obtained from reference TRBV15 and TRBJ2-2, is as follows: DAMVIQNPRYQVTQFGKPVTLSCSQTLNHNVMYWYQQKSSQAPKLLFHYYDKDFNNEADTPDNFQSRRPNTSFCFLDIRSPGLGDTAMYLCATSRELAGVAGELFFGEGSRLTVL.